Shown below are 24 T cell receptor beta chains from a single sample sequenced in a study of cytomegalovirus exposure and HLA in healthy donors. Amplification used 60 Vbeta primers and 13 Jbeta primers. Sequenced by immunoSEQ multiplex PCR; TCRdb stores in-frame clones only, minus some. The repertoire table contains over 100,000 clones. Sequences were obtained from PBMCs. These receptors were taken from a man in his forties in good health and CMV-seropositive.

This chain joins TRBV21-1 and TRBJ2-1; the D call in the table, TRBD1, was not verified against the DNA. TRBV21-1 is designated a pseudogene. The length of the CDR3 is 20 residues. CDR3 DNA sequence: TGTGCCAGCAGCAGACGGGGACGGGACAGGGAGGAGAGCTCCTACAATGAGCAGTTCTTC. Translated, it gives CASSRRGRDREESSYNEQFF.

The J gene is TRBJ1-5, the V gene TRBV19; D perhaps matches TRBD1 (6 bases). The germline V gene encodes CDR1 LNHDA and CDR2 SQIVND (reference sequence). Trimming removed 6 bases from V and 2 bases from J, with 14 bases in between. The CDR3 has 15 residues. The CDR3 DNA reads TGTGCCAGTAGCTCAGGGGCAGTGGGCAATCAGCCCCAGCATTTT. Translated, it gives CASSSGAVGNQPQHF.

The chain recombines TRBV7-2 with TRBJ2-2; 14 bases are shared with TRBD2. The junction had 7 bases not matched to a gene; V was cut back by 5 bases and J by 8 bases. The CDR3 length is 16 residues. CDR1 is SGHTA, CDR2 FQGNSA, per germline. CDR3 in amino acids: CASSITGTSGRGELFF. DNA for the CDR3: TGTGCCAGCAGCATAACCGGGACTAGCGGGAGAGGGGAGCTGTTTTTT.

The chain couples TRBV6-5 to TRBJ1-5; TRBD1 matches 8 bases. CDR1 and CDR2 (germline): MNHEY, SVGAGI. There are 12 residues in the CDR3. V lost 5 bases, J lost 6 bases, and 0 bases stayed unmatched. The CDR3 DNA is TGTGCCAGCAGTGACAGGGGTCAGCCCCAGCATTTT. Its translation is CASSDRGQPQHF.

The CDR3 DNA reads as TGTGCCAGTAGTGTGACAGGGAAGAAGGCTAATGAGCAGTTCTTC. Its protein product is CASSVTGKKANEQFF. The rearrangement joins TRBV19 to TRBJ2-1; 7 bases are a match to TRBD1. Germline V gene lookup returns CDR1 LNHDA and CDR2 SQIVND (reference sequence). The length of the CDR3 is 15 residues. V gave up 5 bases and J gave up 7 bases; unmatched junction bases: 11.

The V call is TRBV10-3, the J call TRBJ2-5, with 7 bases aligning to TRBD2. Trimming took 5 bases from V and 2 from J; bases not matched to a gene: 5. The CDR3 length is 14 residues. The germline V gene encodes CDR1 ENHRY and CDR2 SYGVKD. CDR3 coding DNA: TGTGCCATCAGTAATAGCGGGCCTCAAGAGACCCAGTACTTC. As protein: CAISNSGPQETQYF.

CDR3 in DNA: TGCGCCAGCAGGGGGGCGCATGAGCAGTTCTTC. Protein sequence: CASRGAHEQFF. V is TRBV5-1 and J is TRBJ2-1, with D possibly matching TRBD1 (6 bases). The germline CDR1 and CDR2 sequences are SGHRS and YFSETQ. The CDR3 runs to 11 residues. The V end was cut by 5 bases, the J end by 8 bases, with 8 bases between.

The J gene is TRBJ1-2, the V gene TRBV28, with TRBD1 as a possible D gene (5 bases). This CDR3 has 15 amino acids. Germline values: CDR1 MDHEN, CDR2 SYDVKM. Trimming pared 4 bases from V and 5 bases from J, leaving 17 bases between. CDR3 loop: CASSSAPGLSYGYTF. The CDR3 bases are TGTGCCAGCAGTTCTGCCCCGGGACTTTCTTATGGCTACACCTTC.

The chain combines TRBV4-2 with TRBJ1-2, with 11 bases identical to TRBD1. The ends lost 9 bases at V and 4 bases at J; junction bases unmatched: 13. The V gene's germline CDR1 is LGHNA and CDR2 YNFKEQ. This CDR3 is built from 16 residues. In nucleotides, the CDR3 is TGTGCCAGTACCGGGACAGGGGGGTTCCGCGGCTATGGCTACACCTTC. Protein product: CASTGTGGFRGYGYTF.

The V call is TRBV30, the J call TRBJ2-3; 10 bases map to TRBD2. The length of the CDR3 is 16 residues. Germline V gene lookup returns CDR1 GTSNPN and CDR2 SVGIG (reference sequence). V lost 0 bases and J lost 2; bases outside the gene matches: 5. In DNA form, the CDR3 reads TGTGCCTGGAGTGTGGGACTAGCGCGATCCACAGATACGCAGTATTTT. Its protein product is CAWSVGLARSTDTQYF.

This chain connects TRBV28 to TRBJ2-5, with TRBD1 as a possible D gene (6 bases). The CDR3 has 13 amino acids. Trimming took off 6 bases at V and 5 bases at J, with 13 bases between the two ends. CDR1 is MDHEN, CDR2 SYDVKM, per germline. CDR3 nucleotide sequence: TGTGCCAGCAGATACAGGGTCGGGGAGACCCAGTACTTC. It translates to CASRYRVGETQYF. The entire variable domain, with the rest obtained from reference TRBV28 and TRBJ2-5, is as follows: DVKVTQSSRYLVKRTGEKVFLECVQDMDHENMFWYRQDPGLGLRLIYFSYDVKMKEKGDIPEGYSVSREKKERFSLILESASTNQTSMYLCASRYRVGETQYFGPGTRLLVL.

The V gene is TRBV27, the J gene TRBJ1-6; D gene uncertain. The germline CDR1 and CDR2 sequences are MNHEY and SMNVEV (reference sequence). Trimming removed 5 bases from V and 0 bases from J, with 11 bases in between. The CDR3 covers 16 residues. In nucleotides, the CDR3 is TGTGCCAGCAGTCGCGGTGGGAGCTCCTATAATTCACCCCTCCACTTT. Protein product: CASSRGGSSYNSPLHF.

This sequence joins TRBV18 and TRBJ1-3; no firm D call. The V gene lost 3 bases and the J gene lost 0 bases, with 9 bases spanning the gap. Germline loops: CDR1 KGHSH, CDR2 LQKENI. The CDR3 covers 15 residues. The CDR3 loop is CASSPADISGNTIYF. The CDR3 DNA sequence: TGTGCCAGCTCACCTGCGGATATCTCTGGAAACACCATATATTTT.

CDR3 nucleotides: TGTGCCAGCAGCCCCTCGACAGGTTCCTACAATGAGCAGTTCTTC. Translation gives CASSPSTGSYNEQFF. This chain joins TRBV7-7 and TRBJ2-1; weak D call: TRBD1 (6 bases). Trimming took 5 bases from V and 1 from J, leaving 12 bases between them. In germline, CDR1 is SSHAT, CDR2 FNYEAQ (reference sequence). The CDR3 loop spans 15 amino acids.

CDR3 bases: TGTGCCAGCAGTGTGGACGGAGGGGCAGATACGCAGTATTTT. As protein: CASSVDGGADTQYF. V is TRBV2 and J is TRBJ2-3, with TRBD2 as a possible D gene (6 bases). This CDR3 is 14 amino acids long. V was cut by 4 bases and J by 4 bases, with 12 bases left in between. Germline V gene data show CDR1 as SNHLY and CDR2 as FYNNEI. The complete variable domain, with remaining parts taken from reference TRBV2 and TRBJ2-3, reads EPEVTQTPSHQVTQMGQEVILRCVPISNHLYFYWYRQILGQKVEFLVSFYNNEISEKSEIFDDQFSVERPDGSNFTLKIRSTKLEDSAMYFCASSVDGGADTQYFGPGTRLTVL.

This sequence joins TRBV27 and TRBJ1-2; 12 positions match TRBD1. Germline V gene data show CDR1 as MNHEY and CDR2 as SMNVEV (reference sequence). The CDR3 is 15 residues long. Trimming at V came to 2 bases and at J to 8 bases, leaving 6 bases not matched to a gene. CDR3 loop: CASSLTQGQGAGYTF. The CDR3 bases are TGTGCCAGCAGTTTAACCCAGGGACAGGGGGCAGGCTACACCTTC.

This sequence joins TRBV18 and TRBJ2-7; TRBD2 aligns across 7 bases. Germline V CDR1 and CDR2: KGHSH, LQKENI. The J segment lost 3 bases and the V segment lost 6 bases, leaving 11 bases of the junction unmatched. The CDR3 consists of 15 residues. The CDR3 nucleotides are TGTGCCAGCTCTCCTCCACGGGAGGCCCTCTACGAGCAGTACTTC. This gives the protein CASSPPREALYEQYF.

The chain combines TRBV2 with TRBJ2-4; D may be TRBD2 (6 bases). Germline-derived CDR1 and CDR2 are SNHLY and FYNNEI. The CDR3 consists of 19 residues. The germline V and J ends were trimmed by 6 bases and 0 bases, with 24 bases remaining between them. CDR3 region: CASRETLATAGEAKNIQYF. CDR3 nucleotides: TGTGCCAGCAGAGAAACCCTAGCGACAGCAGGTGAAGCCAAAAACATTCAGTACTTC.

The chain combines TRBV9 with TRBJ2-2, with unresolved D. Per the germline V gene, CDR1 is SGDLS and CDR2 is YYNGEE. Trimming removed 4 bases at V and 6 bases at J, with 7 bases between. CDR3 length equals 12 residues. The CDR3 loop is CASSHEAGELFF. The DNA of the CDR3 is TGTGCCAGCAGCCACGAGGCCGGGGAGCTGTTTTTT.

The CDR3 DNA follows: TGTGCCAGTACCCAGACAGGAGAAAACTATGGCTACACCTTC. Translating gives CASTQTGENYGYTF. The chain couples TRBV19 to TRBJ1-2; D perhaps matches TRBD1 (6 bases). V lost 7 bases to trimming and J lost 2 bases, with 14 bases between them. CDR3 size: 14 residues. Per germline, CDR1 LNHDA and CDR2 SQIVND (reference sequence).

The CDR3 DNA reads TGTGCCAGCAGAGGGGTCTTCGGGGGGGACCCCTACGAGCAGTACTTC. Amino acids: CASRGVFGGDPYEQYF. V gene TRBV5-6 combines with J gene TRBJ2-7; 8 bases are a match to TRBD2. Germline lookup yields CDR1 SGHDT and CDR2 YYEEEE. V dropped 5 bases and J dropped 2; count of bases not matched to a gene: 12. The CDR3 totals 16 residues.

The chain joins TRBV27 to TRBJ1-2; tentatively, D is TRBD1 (5 bases). CDR1 and CDR2 (germline): MNHEY, SMNVEV (reference sequence). This CDR3 comprises 13 residues. Trimming left V 3 bases short and J 2 bases short, with 7 bases between. The CDR3 sequence: CASSFSGNYGYTF. CDR3 DNA: TGTGCCAGCAGTTTTTCAGGGAACTATGGCTACACCTTC.

This chain joins TRBV28 and TRBJ2-7; 11 positions match TRBD1. Unmatched junction bases numbered 8, after V lost 7 bases and J lost 3 bases. From germline, CDR1 is MDHEN and CDR2 SYDVKM. CDR3 length: 15 residues. The CDR3 sequence: CASTQPGQGGYEQYF. CDR3 in DNA: TGTGCCAGCACTCAACCGGGACAGGGGGGCTACGAGCAGTACTTC.

V gene TRBV20-1 combines with J gene TRBJ1-2; maybe TRBD1 (5 bases). The V end lost 5 bases, the J end lost 12 bases, and 10 bases lay between the germline ends. CDR1 is DFQATT and CDR2 is SNEGSKA in the germline V gene (reference sequence). This CDR3 is built from 9 residues. CDR3 protein: CSASGFHTF. The CDR3 bases are TGCAGTGCTTCAGGGTTTCACACCTTC.